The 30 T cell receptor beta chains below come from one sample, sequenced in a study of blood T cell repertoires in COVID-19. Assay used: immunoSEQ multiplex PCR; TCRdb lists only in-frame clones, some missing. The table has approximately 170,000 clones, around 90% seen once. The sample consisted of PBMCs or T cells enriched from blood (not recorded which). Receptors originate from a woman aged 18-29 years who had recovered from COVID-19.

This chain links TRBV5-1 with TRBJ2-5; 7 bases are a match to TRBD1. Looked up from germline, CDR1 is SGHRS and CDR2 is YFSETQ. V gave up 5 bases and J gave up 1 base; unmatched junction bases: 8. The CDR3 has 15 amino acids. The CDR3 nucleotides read TGCGCCAGCAGTCTCCAGGCAGGGGGCCAAGAGACCCAGTACTTC. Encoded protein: CASSLQAGGQETQYF. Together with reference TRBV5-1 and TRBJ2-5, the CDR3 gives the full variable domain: KAGVTQTPRYLIKTRGQQVTLSCSPISGHRSVSWYQQTPGQGLQFLFEYFSETQRNKGNFPGRFSGRQFSNSRSEMNVSTLELGDSALYLCASSLQAGGQETQYFGPGTRLLVL.

The CDR3 sequence: CASSGMGLAGVEQYF. The CDR3 bases are TGCGCCAGCAGCGGAATGGGACTAGCGGGAGTTGAGCAGTACTTC. The genes are TRBV5-1 and TRBJ2-7, with 14 bases identical to TRBD2. The V gene's germline CDR1 is SGHRS and CDR2 YFSETQ. The CDR3 is 15 amino acids. V lost 4 bases and J lost 7; bases outside the gene matches: 7.

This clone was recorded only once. Here the CDR3 reads CASSFGLAGLSYNEQFF. The CDR3 DNA reads as TGTGCCAGCAGTTTCGGACTAGCGGGCCTGTCCTACAATGAGCAGTTCTTC. V gene TRBV27 combines with J gene TRBJ2-1; 11 nucleotides align to TRBD2. V gave up 3 bases and J gave up 1 base; unmatched junction bases: 5. The CDR3 is 17 amino acids. The germline V gene has CDR1 MNHEY and CDR2 SMNVEV (reference sequence).

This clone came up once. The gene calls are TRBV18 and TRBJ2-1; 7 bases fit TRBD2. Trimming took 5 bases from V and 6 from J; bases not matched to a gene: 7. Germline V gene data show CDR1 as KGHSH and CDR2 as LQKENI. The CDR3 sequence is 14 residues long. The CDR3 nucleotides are TGTGCCAGCTCAACCTTGGGAGGGTCCAATGAGCAGTTCTTC. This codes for CASSTLGGSNEQFF.

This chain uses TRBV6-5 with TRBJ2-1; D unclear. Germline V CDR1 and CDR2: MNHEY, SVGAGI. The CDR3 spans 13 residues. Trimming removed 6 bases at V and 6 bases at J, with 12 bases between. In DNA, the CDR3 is TGTGCCAGCAGCCCCGGTGGGCCCAATGAGCAGTTCTTC. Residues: CASSPGGPNEQFF.

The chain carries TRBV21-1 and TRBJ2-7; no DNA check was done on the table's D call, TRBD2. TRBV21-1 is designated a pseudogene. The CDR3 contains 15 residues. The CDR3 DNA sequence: TGTGCCAGCAGCCACCCTCCGGAGGGTTCCTACGAGCAGTACTTC. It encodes CASSHPPEGSYEQYF.

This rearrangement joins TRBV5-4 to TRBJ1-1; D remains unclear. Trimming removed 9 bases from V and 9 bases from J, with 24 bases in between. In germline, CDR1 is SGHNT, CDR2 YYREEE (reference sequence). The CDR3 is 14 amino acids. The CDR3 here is CATSPGDGQGKAFF. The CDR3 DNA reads TGTGCCACCTCCCCCGGGGATGGTCAAGGAAAAGCTTTCTTT.

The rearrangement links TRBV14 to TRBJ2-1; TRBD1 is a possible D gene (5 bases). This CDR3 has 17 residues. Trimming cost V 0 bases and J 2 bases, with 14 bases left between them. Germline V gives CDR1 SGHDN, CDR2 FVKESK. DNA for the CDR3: TGTGCCAGCAGCCAAGATAGGGGCTCCACGCCCTACAATGAGCAGTTCTTC. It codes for CASSQDRGSTPYNEQFF.

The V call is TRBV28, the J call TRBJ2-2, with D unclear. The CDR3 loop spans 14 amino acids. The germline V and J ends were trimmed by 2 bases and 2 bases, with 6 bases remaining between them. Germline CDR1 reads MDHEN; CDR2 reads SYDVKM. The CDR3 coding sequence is TGTGCCAGCAGTTTAGCGCAAAACACCGGGGAGCTGTTTTTT. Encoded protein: CASSLAQNTGELFF.

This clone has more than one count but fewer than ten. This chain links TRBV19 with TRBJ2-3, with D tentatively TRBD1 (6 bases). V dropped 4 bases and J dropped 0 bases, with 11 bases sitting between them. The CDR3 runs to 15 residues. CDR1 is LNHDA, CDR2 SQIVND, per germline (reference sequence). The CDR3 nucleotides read TGTGCCAGTAGTACCATCACAGGGAGCACAGATACGCAGTATTTT. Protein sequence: CASSTITGSTDTQYF.

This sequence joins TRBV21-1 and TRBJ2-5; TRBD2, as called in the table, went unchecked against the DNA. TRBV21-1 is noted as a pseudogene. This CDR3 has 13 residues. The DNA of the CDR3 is TGTGCCAACCCCAACCGGGGGGAAGAGACCCAGTACTTC. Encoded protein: CANPNRGEETQYF.

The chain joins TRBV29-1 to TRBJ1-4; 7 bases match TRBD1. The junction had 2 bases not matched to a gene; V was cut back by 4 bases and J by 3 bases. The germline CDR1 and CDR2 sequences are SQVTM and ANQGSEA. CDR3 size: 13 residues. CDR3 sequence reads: CSVGQGANEKLFF. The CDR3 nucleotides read TGCAGCGTTGGACAGGGCGCTAATGAAAAACTGTTTTTT.

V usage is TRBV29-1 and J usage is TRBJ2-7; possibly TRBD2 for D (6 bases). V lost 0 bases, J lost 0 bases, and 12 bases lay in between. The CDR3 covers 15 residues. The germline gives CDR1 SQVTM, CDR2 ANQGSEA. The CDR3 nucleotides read TGCAGCGTTGAAGAGTCACGAGCGGGCTCCTACGAGCAGTACTTC. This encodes CSVEESRAGSYEQYF.

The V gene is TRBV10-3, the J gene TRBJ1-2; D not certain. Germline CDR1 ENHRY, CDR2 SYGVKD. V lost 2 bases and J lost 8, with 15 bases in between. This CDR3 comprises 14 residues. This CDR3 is CAISEVGSGVGYTF. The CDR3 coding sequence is TGTGCCATCAGTGAGGTAGGGAGCGGAGTCGGCTACACCTTC.

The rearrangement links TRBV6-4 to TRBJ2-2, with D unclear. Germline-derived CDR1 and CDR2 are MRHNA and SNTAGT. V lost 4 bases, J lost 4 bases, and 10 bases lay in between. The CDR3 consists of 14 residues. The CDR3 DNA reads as TGTGCCAGCAGTGCCAATCCTAGCACCGGGGAGCTGTTTTTT. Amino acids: CASSANPSTGELFF.

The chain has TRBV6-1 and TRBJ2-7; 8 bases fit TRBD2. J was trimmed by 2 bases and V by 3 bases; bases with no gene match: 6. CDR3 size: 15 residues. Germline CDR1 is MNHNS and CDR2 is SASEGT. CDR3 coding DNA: TGTGCCAGCAGTGACGGCGGGAGGAGAACCTACGAGCAGTACTTC. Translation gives CASSDGGRRTYEQYF.

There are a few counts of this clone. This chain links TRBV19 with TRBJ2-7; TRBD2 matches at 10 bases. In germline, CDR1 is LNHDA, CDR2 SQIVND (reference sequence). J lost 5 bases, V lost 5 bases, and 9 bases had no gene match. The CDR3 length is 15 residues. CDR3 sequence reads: CASSLPGLATHEQYF. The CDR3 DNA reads TGTGCCAGTAGTCTACCGGGACTAGCGACCCACGAGCAGTACTTC.

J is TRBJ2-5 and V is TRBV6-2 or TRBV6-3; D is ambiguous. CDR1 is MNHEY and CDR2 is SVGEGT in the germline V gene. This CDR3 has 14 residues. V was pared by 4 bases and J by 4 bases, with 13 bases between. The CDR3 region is CASSFPYSRETQYF. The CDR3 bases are TGTGCCAGCAGTTTCCCATACTCCCGAGAGACCCAGTACTTC.

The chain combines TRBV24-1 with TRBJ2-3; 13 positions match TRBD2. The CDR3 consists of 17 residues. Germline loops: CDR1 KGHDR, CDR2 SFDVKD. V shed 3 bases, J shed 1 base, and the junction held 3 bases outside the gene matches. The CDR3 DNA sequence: TGTGCCACCAGTGATCTAGGACTAGCGGGAGGCACAGATACGCAGTATTTT. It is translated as CATSDLGLAGGTDTQYF.

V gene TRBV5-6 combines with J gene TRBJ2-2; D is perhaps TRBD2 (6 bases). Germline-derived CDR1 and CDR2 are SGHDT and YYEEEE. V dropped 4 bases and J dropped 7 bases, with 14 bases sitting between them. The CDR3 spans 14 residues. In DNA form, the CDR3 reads TGTGCCAGCAGCATGAAACCTAGCGACGGGGAGCTGTTTTTT. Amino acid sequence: CASSMKPSDGELFF.

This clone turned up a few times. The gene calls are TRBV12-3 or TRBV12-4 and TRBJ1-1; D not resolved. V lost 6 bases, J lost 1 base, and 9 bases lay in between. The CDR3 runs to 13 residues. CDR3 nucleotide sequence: TGTGCCAGCAGCCGAACAACGAACACTGAAGCTTTCTTT. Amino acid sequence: CASSRTTNTEAFF.

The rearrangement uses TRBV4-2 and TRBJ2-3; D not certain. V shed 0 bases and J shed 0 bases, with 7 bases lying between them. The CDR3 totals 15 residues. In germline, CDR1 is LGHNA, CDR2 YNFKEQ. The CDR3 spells CASSQDNPSTDTQYF. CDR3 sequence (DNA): TGTGCCAGCAGCCAAGATAATCCTAGCACAGATACGCAGTATTTT.

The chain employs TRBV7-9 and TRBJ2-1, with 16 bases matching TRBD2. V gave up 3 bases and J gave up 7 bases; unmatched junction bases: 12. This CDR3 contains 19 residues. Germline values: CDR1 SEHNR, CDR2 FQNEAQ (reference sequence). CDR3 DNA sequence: TGTGCCAGCAGCTTCGCGGGAGGGACTAGCGGGGGGGAAGGGAATGAGCAGTTCTTC. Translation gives CASSFAGGTSGGEGNEQFF.

CDR3 loop: CASSFGGRTNYGYTF. CDR3 in DNA: TGTGCCAGCAGCTTTGGGGGGAGGACTAACTATGGCTACACCTTC. The chain couples TRBV5-8 to TRBJ1-2; weak D call: TRBD1 (5 bases). CDR3 length: 15 residues. The germline V gene encodes CDR1 SGHTS and CDR2 YDEGEE. Trimming cost V 2 bases and J 0 bases, with 11 bases left between them.

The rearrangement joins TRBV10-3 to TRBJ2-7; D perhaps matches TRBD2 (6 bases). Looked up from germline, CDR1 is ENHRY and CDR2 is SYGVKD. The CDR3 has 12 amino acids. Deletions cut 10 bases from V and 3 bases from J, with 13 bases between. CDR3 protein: CATQDGGYEQYF. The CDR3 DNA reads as TGTGCCACCCAGGACGGGGGCTACGAGCAGTACTTC.

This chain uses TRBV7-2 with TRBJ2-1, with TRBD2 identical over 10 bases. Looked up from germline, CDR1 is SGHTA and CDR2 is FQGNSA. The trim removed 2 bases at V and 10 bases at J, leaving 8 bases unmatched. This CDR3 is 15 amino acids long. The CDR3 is CASSLLAGAPSEQFF. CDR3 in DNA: TGTGCCAGCAGCTTACTAGCGGGGGCCCCCTCGGAGCAGTTCTTC.

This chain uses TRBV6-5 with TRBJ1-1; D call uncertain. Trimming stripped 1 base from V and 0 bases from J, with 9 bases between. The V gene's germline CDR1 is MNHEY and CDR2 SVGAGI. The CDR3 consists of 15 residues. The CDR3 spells CASSYFSSVNTEAFF. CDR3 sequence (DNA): TGTGCCAGCAGTTACTTTAGCTCGGTGAACACTGAAGCTTTCTTT.

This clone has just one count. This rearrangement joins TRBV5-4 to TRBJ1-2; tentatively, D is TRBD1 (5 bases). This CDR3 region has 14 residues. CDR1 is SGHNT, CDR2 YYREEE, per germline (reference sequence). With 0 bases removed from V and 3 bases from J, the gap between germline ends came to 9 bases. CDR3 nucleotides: TGTGCCAGCAGCTTGGACCGGGGGTACTATGGCTACACCTTC. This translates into CASSLDRGYYGYTF.

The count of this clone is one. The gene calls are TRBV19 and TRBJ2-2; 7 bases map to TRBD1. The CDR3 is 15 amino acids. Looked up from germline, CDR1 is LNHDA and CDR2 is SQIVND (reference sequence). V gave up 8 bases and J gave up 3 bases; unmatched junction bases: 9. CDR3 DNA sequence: TGTGCCAGTCAGCGTGACAGGGATTACACCGGGGAGCTGTTTTTT. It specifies CASQRDRDYTGELFF.

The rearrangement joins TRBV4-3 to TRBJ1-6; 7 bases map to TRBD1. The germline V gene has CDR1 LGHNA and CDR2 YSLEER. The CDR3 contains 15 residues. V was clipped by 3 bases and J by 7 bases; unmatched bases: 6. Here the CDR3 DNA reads TGCGCCAGCAGCCAGGAACAGGGGTCCAATTCACCCCTCCACTTT. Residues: CASSQEQGSNSPLHF.